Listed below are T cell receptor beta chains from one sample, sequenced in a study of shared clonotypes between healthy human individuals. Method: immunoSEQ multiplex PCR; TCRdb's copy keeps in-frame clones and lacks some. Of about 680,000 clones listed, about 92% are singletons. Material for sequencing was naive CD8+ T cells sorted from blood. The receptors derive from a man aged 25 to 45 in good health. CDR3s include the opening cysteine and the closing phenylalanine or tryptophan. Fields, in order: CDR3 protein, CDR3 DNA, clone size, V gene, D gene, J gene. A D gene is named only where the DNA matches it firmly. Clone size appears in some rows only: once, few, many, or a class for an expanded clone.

cdr3_aa: CASSVVTPPTHRDTIYF
cdr3_nt: TGTGCCAGCAGCGTAGTGACGCCCCCGACCCACCGGGACACCATATATTTT
clone_size: NA
v_call: TRBV9
d_call: NA
j_call: TRBJ1-3

cdr3_aa: CASSQEGQGLAGVFDNEQFF
cdr3_nt: TGTGCCAGCAGCCAAGAGGGACAGGGCTTAGCGGGAGTGTTCGACAATGAGCAGTTCTTC
clone_size: NA
v_call: TRBV14
d_call: NA
j_call: TRBJ2-1

cdr3_aa: CASSSETGGQSRAFF
cdr3_nt: TGTGCCAGCAGTTCCGAAACAGGGGGTCAGAGTCGGGCTTTCTTT
clone_size: NA
v_call: TRBV27
d_call: TRBD1
j_call: TRBJ1-1

cdr3_aa: CASSAAWGLLTEQFF
cdr3_nt: TGTGCCAGCAGTGCGGCGTGGGGGCTACTTACCGAGCAGTTCTTC
clone_size: NA
v_call: TRBV6-1
d_call: NA
j_call: TRBJ2-1

cdr3_aa: CASSLYEGWGYTF
cdr3_nt: TGCGCCAGCAGCTTGTATGAGGGTTGGGGCTACACCTTC
clone_size: NA
v_call: TRBV5-1
d_call: NA
j_call: TRBJ1-2

cdr3_aa: CASSSSGTSGNEQFF
cdr3_nt: TGTGCCAGCAGCTCCTCAGGGACTAGCGGTAATGAGCAGTTCTTC
clone_size: NA
v_call: TRBV9
d_call: TRBD2
j_call: TRBJ2-1

cdr3_aa: CASSSMAGGREQFF
cdr3_nt: TGTGCCAGCAGTTCGATGGCCGGGGGCCGTGAGCAGTTCTTC
clone_size: NA
v_call: TRBV7-9
d_call: NA
j_call: TRBJ2-1

cdr3_aa: CASSYVASPGELFF
cdr3_nt: TGTGCCAGCAGTTACGTTGCGTCCCCCGGGGAGCTGTTTTTT
clone_size: NA
v_call: TRBV6-5
d_call: NA
j_call: TRBJ2-2

cdr3_aa: CASSSRDLREEGDTQYF
cdr3_nt: TGTGCCAGCAGCTCGCGTGATTTGCGGGAGGAAGGAGATACGCAGTATTTT
clone_size: NA
v_call: TRBV7-8
d_call: TRBD2
j_call: TRBJ2-3

cdr3_aa: CASSLDPAMNTEAFF
cdr3_nt: TGTGCCAGCAGCTTAGATCCAGCCATGAACACTGAAGCTTTCTTT
clone_size: NA
v_call: TRBV11-2
d_call: NA
j_call: TRBJ1-1

cdr3_aa: CASSLTGGEGNEQYF
cdr3_nt: TGTGCCAGCAGTTTAACAGGGGGCGAGGGTAACGAGCAGTACTTC
clone_size: NA
v_call: TRBV28
d_call: TRBD1
j_call: TRBJ2-7

cdr3_aa: CASTAVAGEDEQYF
cdr3_nt: TGTGCCAGTACGGCGGTTGCGGGAGAGGACGAGCAGTACTTC
clone_size: NA
v_call: TRBV19
d_call: TRBD2
j_call: TRBJ2-7

cdr3_aa: CASSVGTGELHEQYF
cdr3_nt: TGTGCCAGCAGCGTTGGGACAGGTGAACTCCACGAGCAGTACTTC
clone_size: NA
v_call: TRBV13
d_call: TRBD1
j_call: TRBJ2-7

cdr3_aa: CASSLDTNQPQHF
cdr3_nt: TGTGCCAGCAGTTTGGACACCAATCAGCCCCAGCATTTT
clone_size: NA
v_call: TRBV27
d_call: NA
j_call: TRBJ1-5

cdr3_aa: CALRTGLNEQFF
cdr3_nt: TGTGCCCTAAGGACAGGCCTCAATGAGCAGTTCTTC
clone_size: NA
v_call: TRBV10-3
d_call: TRBD1
j_call: TRBJ2-1

cdr3_aa: CAWSVFGGEQYF
cdr3_nt: TGTGCCTGGAGTGTATTCGGGGGTGAGCAGTACTTC
clone_size: few
v_call: TRBV30
d_call: NA
j_call: TRBJ2-7

cdr3_aa: CASSIGTGITEAFF
cdr3_nt: TGTGCCAGCAGCATCGGGACAGGGATCACTGAAGCTTTCTTT
clone_size: once
v_call: TRBV5-8
d_call: TRBD1
j_call: TRBJ1-1

cdr3_aa: CASSPIGQILVGEKLFF
cdr3_nt: TGTGCCAGCAGCCCCATAGGACAGATCTTGGTTGGTGAAAAACTGTTTTTT
clone_size: NA
v_call: TRBV7-6
d_call: NA
j_call: TRBJ1-4

cdr3_aa: CSVEVPHYYEQYF
cdr3_nt: TGCAGCGTTGAGGTCCCCCACTACTACGAGCAGTACTTC
clone_size: NA
v_call: TRBV29-1
d_call: NA
j_call: TRBJ2-7

cdr3_aa: CASSHLAAEYPYEQYF
cdr3_nt: TGTGCCAGCAGCCACTTAGCGGCGGAGTACCCCTACGAGCAGTACTTC
clone_size: once
v_call: TRBV14
d_call: NA
j_call: TRBJ2-7

cdr3_aa: CASSEGLAGGPGGETQYF
cdr3_nt: TGTGCCAGCAGCGAGGGACTAGCGGGAGGGCCTGGAGGAGAGACCCAGTACTTC
clone_size: NA
v_call: TRBV9
d_call: TRBD2
j_call: TRBJ2-5

cdr3_aa: CASSPRGGGTNEQFF
cdr3_nt: TGTGCCAGCAGCCCCCGAGGGGGAGGAACGAATGAGCAGTTCTTC
clone_size: NA
v_call: TRBV7-9
d_call: NA
j_call: TRBJ2-1

cdr3_aa: CASSNMGTIQETQYF
cdr3_nt: TGTGCCAGCAGCAATATGGGGACTATCCAAGAGACCCAGTACTTC
clone_size: NA
v_call: TRBV9
d_call: TRBD2
j_call: TRBJ2-5

cdr3_aa: CASSQDRYTSGNAYEQYF
cdr3_nt: TGTGCCAGCAGCCAAGATCGATATACTAGCGGGAATGCTTACGAGCAGTACTTC
clone_size: once
v_call: TRBV14
d_call: TRBD2
j_call: TRBJ2-7

cdr3_aa: CSVEVTGYEQYF
cdr3_nt: TGCAGCGTTGAAGTCACAGGCTACGAGCAGTACTTC
clone_size: NA
v_call: TRBV29-1
d_call: NA
j_call: TRBJ2-7

cdr3_aa: CAWSVGTSNTGELFF
cdr3_nt: TGTGCCTGGAGTGTAGGAACATCCAACACCGGGGAGCTGTTTTTT
clone_size: NA
v_call: TRBV30
d_call: NA
j_call: TRBJ2-2

cdr3_aa: CASSVRMEPEETQYF
cdr3_nt: TGTGCCAGCAGCGTACGGATGGAGCCGGAAGAGACCCAGTACTTC
clone_size: NA
v_call: TRBV9
d_call: NA
j_call: TRBJ2-5

cdr3_aa: CASSSLTGTKNIQYF
cdr3_nt: TGTGCCAGCAGTTCGCTGACAGGGACGAAAAACATTCAGTACTTC
clone_size: few
v_call: TRBV27
d_call: TRBD1
j_call: TRBJ2-4

cdr3_aa: CASSQGVLGSIYF
cdr3_nt: TGCGCCAGCAGCCAGGGGGTCCTGGGTTCCATATATTTT
clone_size: NA
v_call: TRBV4-3
d_call: NA
j_call: TRBJ1-3

cdr3_aa: CASRDGYNEQFF
cdr3_nt: TGTGCCAGCCGGGACGGATACAATGAGCAGTTCTTC
clone_size: once
v_call: TRBV7-9
d_call: NA
j_call: TRBJ2-1

cdr3_aa: CASSVGYNQPQHF
cdr3_nt: TGTGCCAGCAGCGTCGGATACAATCAGCCCCAGCATTTT
clone_size: NA
v_call: TRBV7-9
d_call: NA
j_call: TRBJ1-5

cdr3_aa: CASSQGDRGGSGGYTF
cdr3_nt: TGCGCCAGCAGCCAAGGAGACAGGGGAGGGTCGGGTGGCTACACCTTC
clone_size: NA
v_call: TRBV4-1
d_call: TRBD1
j_call: TRBJ1-2

cdr3_aa: CAISDPAGYNEQFF
cdr3_nt: TGTGCCATCAGTGACCCAGCGGGATACAATGAGCAGTTCTTC
clone_size: NA
v_call: TRBV10-3
d_call: TRBD2
j_call: TRBJ2-1

cdr3_aa: CASVRGSSGNTIYF
cdr3_nt: TGTGCCTCCGTCAGGGGGAGCTCTGGAAACACCATATATTTT
clone_size: NA
v_call: TRBV2
d_call: TRBD1
j_call: TRBJ1-3

cdr3_aa: CASSLSPTYEQYF
cdr3_nt: TGTGCCAGCAGTTTATCGCCCACCTACGAGCAGTACTTC
clone_size: NA
v_call: TRBV27
d_call: NA
j_call: TRBJ2-7

cdr3_aa: CASSPSRTEDNEKLFF
cdr3_nt: TGTGCCAGCTCACCAAGTAGAACGGAAGATAATGAAAAACTGTTTTTT
clone_size: NA
v_call: TRBV18
d_call: NA
j_call: TRBJ1-4

cdr3_aa: CASSGSPYNEQFF
cdr3_nt: TGTGCCAGTAGCGGGAGCCCATACAATGAGCAGTTCTTC
clone_size: NA
v_call: TRBV19
d_call: NA
j_call: TRBJ2-1

cdr3_aa: CASSHTGSGANVLTF
cdr3_nt: TGTGCCAGCAGCCATACAGGGTCTGGGGCCAACGTCCTGACTTTC
clone_size: NA
v_call: TRBV5-4
d_call: NA
j_call: TRBJ2-6

cdr3_aa: CSVGPRGPYEQYF
cdr3_nt: TGCAGCGTTGGGCCAAGGGGGCCCTACGAGCAGTACTTC
clone_size: NA
v_call: TRBV29-1
d_call: TRBD1
j_call: TRBJ2-7

cdr3_aa: CATSRDSGGPRDEQFF
cdr3_nt: TGTGCCACCAGCAGAGACTCCGGGGGTCCCCGGGATGAGCAGTTCTTC
clone_size: NA
v_call: TRBV15
d_call: NA
j_call: TRBJ2-1

cdr3_aa: CAISESGGAGTDTQYF
cdr3_nt: TGTGCCATCAGTGAGTCGGGGGGGGCTGGCACAGATACGCAGTATTTT
clone_size: NA
v_call: TRBV10-3
d_call: NA
j_call: TRBJ2-3

cdr3_aa: CASSLSPTGTGELFF
cdr3_nt: TGTGCCAGCAGCTTATCACCCACAGGGACCGGGGAGCTGTTTTTT
clone_size: NA
v_call: TRBV11-3
d_call: NA
j_call: TRBJ2-2

cdr3_aa: CASLGTGSGEQYF
cdr3_nt: TGTGCCAGCCTTGGTACAGGGTCGGGCGAGCAGTACTTC
clone_size: NA
v_call: TRBV7-8
d_call: NA
j_call: TRBJ2-7

cdr3_aa: CASSEYDSPKETQYF
cdr3_nt: TGTGCCAGCAGTGAATATGACAGCCCGAAAGAGACCCAGTACTTC
clone_size: NA
v_call: TRBV6-1
d_call: NA
j_call: TRBJ2-5

cdr3_aa: CASSEYNYSNQPQHF
cdr3_nt: TGTGCCAGCAGTGAATACAACTATAGCAATCAGCCCCAGCATTTT
clone_size: NA
v_call: TRBV6-1
d_call: NA
j_call: TRBJ1-5

cdr3_aa: CASSYGRPTEAFF
cdr3_nt: TGTGCCAGCAGTTATGGTCGGCCCACTGAAGCTTTCTTT
clone_size: once
v_call: TRBV6-6
d_call: NA
j_call: TRBJ1-1

cdr3_aa: CASSPYSGDTEAFF
cdr3_nt: TGTGCCAGCTCACCATATTCAGGGGACACTGAAGCTTTCTTT
clone_size: NA
v_call: TRBV18
d_call: NA
j_call: TRBJ1-1

cdr3_aa: CASTGGYGYTF
cdr3_nt: TGTGCCAGCACCGGTGGCTATGGCTACACCTTC
clone_size: NA
v_call: TRBV7-9
d_call: NA
j_call: TRBJ1-2

cdr3_aa: CASSETGTGRVETQYF
cdr3_nt: TGTGCCAGCAGTGAGACCGGGACAGGGAGGGTGGAGACCCAGTACTTC
clone_size: NA
v_call: TRBV27
d_call: TRBD1
j_call: TRBJ2-5

cdr3_aa: CASSPHREGRDEQYF
cdr3_nt: TGTGCCAGCAGCCCTCATCGGGAGGGACGGGACGAGCAGTACTTC
clone_size: NA
v_call: TRBV7-9
d_call: TRBD2
j_call: TRBJ2-7

cdr3_aa: CASSPRWEQYF
cdr3_nt: TGTGCCAGCAGTCCCCGGTGGGAGCAGTACTTC
clone_size: NA
v_call: TRBV11-2
d_call: NA
j_call: TRBJ2-7

cdr3_aa: CATAPHSETQYF
cdr3_nt: TGTGCCACCGCGCCACACTCAGAGACCCAGTACTTC
clone_size: once
v_call: TRBV15
d_call: NA
j_call: TRBJ2-5

cdr3_aa: CASSLPTGGGETQYF
cdr3_nt: TGTGCCAGCAGCCTACCAACGGGAGGTGGTGAGACCCAGTACTTC
clone_size: NA
v_call: TRBV7-9
d_call: TRBD2
j_call: TRBJ2-5

cdr3_aa: CASSLRAPNYGYTF
cdr3_nt: TGTGCCAGCAGCTTACGGGCTCCTAACTATGGCTACACCTTC
clone_size: NA
v_call: TRBV11-2
d_call: NA
j_call: TRBJ1-2

cdr3_aa: CASSLKAGEEETQYF
cdr3_nt: TGTGCCAGCAGTTTGAAAGCGGGCGAAGAAGAGACCCAGTACTTC
clone_size: NA
v_call: TRBV27
d_call: NA
j_call: TRBJ2-5